Below, one T cell receptor (beta chain) is given with its context. This clonotype is categorized as medium-sized (0.01 to 0.1%). Its binding antigen is unknown. No quality values exist for individual bases; no much larger clone is one base distant. The TCR beta CDR3 region was amplified with a multiplex PCR system, in which a first round of around 11 cycles was run using 32 V-gene forward and 13 J-gene reverse primers. A QIAGEN Multiplex PCR Kit was used for first-round PCR, and the primer sequences were filed in Chinese patent CN105087789A. A second PCR round added Illumina universal primers using the Phusion High-Fidelity PCR Kit. TCR libraries were paired-end sequenced at 151 bp read length on the Illumina HiSeq X Ten platform. Turning to the authors' computational methods: Reads without multiplex PCR primers were removed using Cutadapt, read pairs were merged using PEAR, and CDR3 regions were called using MiXCR with default settings. Shannon entropy measured repertoire diversity, while clonality was calculated as one minus the Shannon entropy divided by the ln of the count of productive unique sequences. Dominant or high-frequency T-cell clones were defined as clonotypes at frequencies of at least 0.5%. TCRdb handled the public reads itself, with Q25 trimming in fastp and clone calling in MiXCR, and kept productive beta chains. Duplicate CDR3 protein sequences are folded into a single record with the most common DNA and genes. In this record, the V and J calls reflect TCRdb's handling and not the investigators' own analysis. The sample table shows 20,000 to 25,000 distinct CDR3 sequences, and over 25% are seen once. About 3.9% of the sample is held by the ten biggest clonotypes.

The data derive from a study of immune heterogeneity within non-small cell lung tumors (dated by TCRdb to the late 2010s). Notes on the research overall: Histology comprised several squamous cell carcinomas, ten to eleven non-squamous carcinomas and 1 tumor not otherwise specified. TCR repertoires were analyzed from roughly 60 tumor loci of about 15 patients, while transcriptome data covered only 40 or so loci from roughly 12 patients. To examine intratumoral immune heterogeneity, the study used whole-exome sequencing, RNA-seq and TCR beta repertoire sequencing on multiple spatially distinct regions of each NSCLC tumor. Neoantigen binding to each patient's HLA alleles was predicted with netMHCpan-3.0 for mutant peptides of 8 to 11 amino acids.

The junction shows trimming of 0 bases on V and 3 bases on J, and the gene matches do not reach 1 base of it. The CDR3 goes from the cysteine to the phenylalanine over 14 residues. Of the read, only the CDR3 DNA is kept; its 42 bases are in frame from base 1. From a lookup of the germline V gene (reference sequence), CDR1 and CDR2 are DFQATT and SNEGSKA. What the authors observed across the whole study: High-frequency TCR beta clonotypes were largely distinct between individual patients. Within a patient, identical dominant CDR3B clonotypes were found to recur across loci, yet unique high-frequency clones were also harbored in different tumor locations. A moderate positive correlation (R roughly 0.3), which was statistically significant, linked local T-cell repertoire clonality to local tumor mutational burden.

Genomic DNA extracted from bulk tumor tissue served as TCR template, with 600 ng gDNA amplified per sample. During surgery, multiple biopsies were taken from each primary tumor, with sampling sites spaced as far apart as possible within the tumor mass. The study cohort was described as untreated, and patients were newly diagnosed NSCLC cases undergoing curative surgery. The donors were about 14 patients with newly diagnosed non-small cell lung cancer who were having surgery with curative intent. A couple of independent pathologists examined the resected tumor masses. Sequencing was performed only on DNA and RNA samples of high quality.

The sequenced sample consisted of lung tumor tissue. In this chain, TRBV20-1 is recombined with TRBJ2-7, with 11 bases matching TRBD2. The sequence came from a middle-aged man with non-small cell lung cancer. The CDR3 sequence is CSAREGTSGYEQYF. Read as DNA, the sequence is TGCAGTGCTAGAGAAGGGACTAGCGGCTACGAGCAGTACTTC.